The 8 T cell receptor beta chains in this list originate from one sample, sequenced in a study of shared clonotypes between healthy human individuals. Data came from immunoSEQ multiplex PCR; TCRdb stores just in-frame clones and leaves some out. The data show 330,000 or so clones, under 80% seen once. Sequences were obtained from memory CD4+ T cells sorted from blood. Described subset: CD45RA-negative fraction. The receptors were gathered from a man aged 25-45 years in good health.

J is TRBJ2-3 and V is TRBV19; D perhaps matches TRBD2 (5 bases). This CDR3 region has 13 residues. Trimming removed 7 bases from V and 1 base from J, with 9 bases in between. CDR1 is LNHDA and CDR2 is SQIVND in the germline V gene (reference sequence). As DNA, the CDR3 is TGTGCCAGTACCCCGGAGGGCACAGATACGCAGTATTTT. It yields the protein CASTPEGTDTQYF.

The chain joins TRBV9 to TRBJ2-3, with 7 bases aligning to TRBD2. The CDR3 covers 16 residues. Germline CDR1 SGDLS, CDR2 YYNGEE. Losses at the gene ends were 0 bases for V and 2 bases for J; bases not matched to a gene: 6. CDR3 amino acids: CASSVVIAGDTDTQYF. The CDR3 DNA follows: TGTGCCAGCAGCGTAGTAATAGCGGGCGACACAGATACGCAGTATTTT.

The V call is TRBV5-1, the J call TRBJ2-7; a weak D match, TRBD2 (7 bases). The ends were cut back, 3 bases at V and 6 bases at J, with 16 bases in the middle. Germline lookup yields CDR1 SGHRS and CDR2 YFSETQ. This CDR3 has 14 residues. The CDR3: CASSSGPGGAEQYF. CDR3 DNA: TGCGCCAGCAGCTCCGGGCCTGGGGGGGCCGAGCAGTACTTC.

The gene calls are TRBV7-2 and TRBJ2-2, with a weak D call TRBD2 (6 bases). V lost 3 bases and J lost 0, with 8 bases in between. The CDR3 covers 15 residues. Germline CDR1 reads SGHTA; CDR2 reads FQGNSA. The CDR3 loop is CASSLTRSNTGELFF. CDR3 bases: TGTGCCAGCAGCTTGACTAGATCGAACACCGGGGAGCTGTTTTTT.

The chain uses TRBV29-1 and TRBJ1-5, with 7 bases identical to TRBD1. Germline V gene sequence: CDR1 SQVTM, CDR2 ANQGSEA. With 6 bases clipped from V and 5 bases from J, the junction kept 10 bases outside the gene matches. The CDR3 is 14 amino acids. DNA for the CDR3: TGCAGCGTCCGACAGGGCCAAGGAGATCAGCCCCAGCATTTT. Its translation: CSVRQGQGDQPQHF.

This clone has a single count. The gene calls are TRBV7-9 and TRBJ2-1, with D unresolved. Germline values: CDR1 SEHNR, CDR2 FQNEAQ (reference sequence). Trimming stripped 3 bases from V and 6 bases from J, with 9 bases between. The CDR3 sequence is 13 residues long. CDR3 region: CASSFGTVNEQFF. CDR3 bases: TGTGCCAGCAGCTTTGGTACAGTCAATGAGCAGTTCTTC.

This clone was detected many times. V gene TRBV6-5 combines with J gene TRBJ2-1; possibly TRBD2 for D (6 bases). Germline V gene sequence: CDR1 MNHEY, CDR2 SVGAGI. V was clipped by 6 bases and J by 0 bases, with 12 bases between them. This CDR3 has 15 amino acids. DNA of the CDR3: TGTGCCAGCAGCCCCGGGAGTCCCTCCTACAATGAGCAGTTCTTC. It codes for CASSPGSPSYNEQFF.

The CDR3 DNA follows: TGTGCCAGCAACCCTCCCGGGACAGTATACGAGCAGTACTTC. Its protein is CASNPPGTVYEQYF. This chain connects TRBV28 to TRBJ2-7; 7 nucleotides match TRBD1. V lost 7 bases, J lost 4 bases, and 10 bases stayed unmatched. Per germline, CDR1 MDHEN and CDR2 SYDVKM. The length of the CDR3 is 14 residues.